These 26 T cell receptor beta chains were sequenced from one sample in a study of T cells after yellow fever vaccination. From the 5' RACE reads, TCRdb called clonotypes with MiXCR, one entry per CDR3 protein. The sample shows 90,000 to 130,000 distinct CDR3 sequences, more than 7.5% of them seen only once. Specimen: CD8+ T cells sorted from PBMCs, collected 45 days after the yellow fever booster vaccination. The receptors were gathered from a man aged 30 to 39 who received the YFV17D yellow fever vaccine.

The table lists this clonotype with many counts. The chain has TRBV10-2 and TRBJ2-7; 8 bases map to TRBD1. V dropped 5 bases and J dropped 1; count of bases not matched to a gene: 1. CDR1 WSHSY and CDR2 SAAADI come from the germline V gene. This CDR3 comprises 13 residues. The CDR3 bases are TGCGCCAGCAGTACAGGGGGGTCCTACGAGCAGTACTTC. It codes for CASSTGGSYEQYF.

The chain carries TRBV5-5 and TRBJ2-7; D is uncertain. CDR3 length equals 12 residues. Germline assignment: CDR1 SGHKS and CDR2 YYEKEE (reference sequence). Trimming took off 4 bases at V and 9 bases at J, with 14 bases between the two ends. The CDR3 spells CASSPSGYLQYF. CDR3 nucleotide sequence: TGTGCCAGCAGCCCATCGGGCTATTTGCAGTACTTC.

This clonotype was counted at least ten times. The chain employs TRBV29-1 and TRBJ2-1, with D maybe TRBD2 (5 bases). Germline V lookup: CDR1 SQVTM, CDR2 ANQGSEA. V was pared by 6 bases and J by 2 bases, with 20 bases between. CDR3 size: 16 residues. The CDR3 DNA reads TGCAGCGTCGCAGTGAACCTAGCCGCTACCTACAATGAGCAGTTCTTC. This codes for CSVAVNLAATYNEQFF.

The chain combines TRBV14 with TRBJ2-7; D call uncertain. The CDR3 consists of 13 residues. Germline V gene data show CDR1 as SGHDN and CDR2 as FVKESK. V lost 3 bases, J lost 2 bases, and 8 bases lay in between. The CDR3 coding sequence is TGTGCCAGCAGCCATCAATTAACCTACGAGCAGTACTTC. Translated: CASSHQLTYEQYF.

This clonotype was observed at least ten times. This rearrangement joins TRBV10-2 to TRBJ1-1; D is ambiguous. The CDR3 spans 12 residues. V was cut by 0 bases and J by 11 bases, with 10 bases left in between. Germline loops: CDR1 WSHSY, CDR2 SAAADI. CDR3 coding DNA: TGCGCCAGCAGTGAGTCACTTTTTTGGGCTTTCTTT. This sequence encodes CASSESLFWAFF.

In its sample, this clonotype was seen a few times. The CDR3 sequence is CASSIPGSEQYF. The CDR3 nucleotides are TGTGCCAGTAGTATCCCAGGGAGCGAGCAGTACTTC. The gene calls are TRBV19 and TRBJ2-7; possibly TRBD1 or TRBD2 for D (5 bases each). This CDR3 comprises 12 residues. Germline CDR1 is LNHDA and CDR2 is SQIVND (reference sequence). Trimming removed 3 bases from V and 6 bases from J, with 9 bases in between.

This clonotype was detected many times. The CDR3 bases are TGTGCCAGCAGCCCGAGAGGGTACCAGGCAGATACGCAGTATTTT. Its protein product is CASSPRGYQADTQYF. The rearrangement uses TRBV9 and TRBJ2-3; D perhaps matches TRBD2 (5 bases). The V gene's germline CDR1 is SGDLS and CDR2 YYNGEE. The V gene lost 4 bases and the J gene lost 4 bases, with 16 bases spanning the gap. The CDR3 consists of 15 residues.

This clonotype was counted at least ten times. This chain connects TRBV21-1 to TRBJ2-3; TRBD2, the table's D call, was not compared with the DNA. TRBV21-1 represents a pseudogene. CDR3 length: 19 amino acids. CDR3 residues: CASSKEVWTSGQSTDTQYF. Written as DNA, the CDR3 is TGTGCCAGCAGCAAAGAGGTTTGGACTAGCGGGCAGAGCACAGATACGCAGTATTTT.

A word on this clonotype: A much larger clone sits a single nucleotide away, making a read error possible. The rearrangement links TRBV29-1 to TRBJ2-3, with TRBD2 identical over 8 bases. CDR1 is SQVTM, CDR2 ANQGSEA, per germline. J lost 4 bases, V lost 5 bases, and 5 bases had no gene match. The CDR3 spans 13 residues. CDR3 loop: CSVHAGGSDTQYF. The CDR3 DNA is TGCAGCGTTCACGCGGGAGGATCAGATACGCAGTATTTT.

This chain joins TRBV30 and TRBJ2-7; 9 nucleotides align to TRBD2. V lost 8 bases, J lost 4 bases, and 3 bases stayed unmatched. CDR3 size: 11 residues. Germline V gene lookup returns CDR1 GTSNPN and CDR2 SVGIG (reference sequence). The CDR3 spells CALGLAYEQYF. The DNA of the CDR3 is TGTGCCCTCGGACTAGCGTACGAGCAGTACTTC.

There are many counts of this clonotype. The chain joins TRBV27 to TRBJ2-1; D perhaps matches TRBD1 (6 bases). This CDR3 contains 17 residues. Germline V CDR1 and CDR2: MNHEY, SMNVEV (reference sequence). The V end lost 5 bases, the J end lost 7 bases, and 24 bases lay between the germline ends. The CDR3 DNA reads as TGTGCCAGCAGTCCCGGCCCCCGGGACACGGCCAAAAATGAGCAGTTCTTC. This gives the protein CASSPGPRDTAKNEQFF.

This clonotype was counted at least ten times. The chain carries TRBV24-1 and TRBJ2-1; D remains unclear. CDR3 size: 14 residues. V lost 0 bases, J lost 5 bases, and 7 bases lay in between. Germline assignment: CDR1 KGHDR and CDR2 SFDVKD. This CDR3 is CATSDLDINNEQFF. CDR3 DNA sequence: TGTGCCACCAGTGATTTGGATATAAACAATGAGCAGTTCTTC.

Ten or more counts support this clonotype. This chain joins TRBV20-1 and TRBJ2-1; 11 bases are a match to TRBD2. The V and J ends lost 0 bases and 8 bases, in that order; junction bases with no gene match: 6. This CDR3 contains 15 residues. Germline V lookup: CDR1 DFQATT, CDR2 SNEGSKA (reference sequence). The CDR3 bases are TGCAGTGCTAGAGATCGCACTAGCGGGAGATATGAGCAGTTCTTC. It is translated as CSARDRTSGRYEQFF.

This chain links TRBV4-3 with TRBJ2-5; D unclear. This CDR3 has 15 amino acids. Deletions cut 3 bases from V and 3 bases from J, with 14 bases between. Germline V gene sequence: CDR1 LGHNA, CDR2 YSLEER. CDR3 sequence: CASSHSIVGKETQYF. The DNA for the CDR3 is TGCGCCAGCAGCCACTCGATTGTGGGAAAAGAGACCCAGTACTTC.

This clonotype was observed many times. The genes are TRBV7-9 and TRBJ2-5, with 11 bases lining up with TRBD2. The CDR3 totals 15 residues. Per germline, CDR1 SEHNR and CDR2 FQNEAQ (reference sequence). V lost 4 bases, J lost 2 bases, and 3 bases stayed unmatched. The CDR3 DNA reads as TGTGCCAGCAGCTCCGGGACTAGCGGACAAGAGACCCAGTACTTC. Protein sequence: CASSSGTSGQETQYF. Based on the CDR3 plus reference TRBV7-9 and TRBJ2-5, the full variable domain is DTGVSQNPRHKITKRGQNVTFRCDPISEHNRLYWYRQTLGQGPEFLTYFQNEAQLEKSRLLSDRFSAERPKGSFSTLEIQRTEQGDSAMYLCASSSGTSGQETQYFGPGTRLLVL.

The rearrangement links TRBV6-2 or TRBV6-3 to TRBJ2-7; D perhaps matches TRBD2 (6 bases). This CDR3 region has 15 residues. The V end lost 2 bases, the J end lost 6 bases, and 17 bases lay between the germline ends. CDR1 and CDR2 (germline): MNHEY, SVGEGT. CDR3: CASSYPLGSSGEQYF. Written as DNA, the CDR3 is TGTGCCAGCAGTTACCCCCTCGGGAGTTCGGGCGAGCAGTACTTC.

This clonotype was counted between two and nine times. The DNA of the CDR3 is TGTGCCAGCAGCTTAGGAAAATACAATGAGCAGTTCTTC. It yields the protein CASSLGKYNEQFF. The chain recombines TRBV11-2 with TRBJ2-1; D remains ambiguous. V gave up 1 base and J gave up 4 bases, with 5 bases separating them. The CDR3 totals 13 residues. The V gene's germline CDR1 is SGHAT and CDR2 FQNNGV.

This clonotype was seen at least ten times. The chain couples TRBV9 to TRBJ2-7; the match to TRBD1 covers 7 bases. The V gene's germline CDR1 is SGDLS and CDR2 YYNGEE. With V trimmed by 5 bases and J by 1 base, 9 bases remained unmatched. This CDR3 is 15 amino acids long. The CDR3 here is CASSLGTVGSYEQYF. In DNA form, the CDR3 reads TGTGCCAGCAGTCTCGGGACAGTGGGTTCCTACGAGCAGTACTTC.

V is TRBV5-1 and J is TRBJ2-7; no clear D gene. V dropped 0 bases and J dropped 1 base, with 14 bases sitting between them. This CDR3 is 16 amino acids long. The germline gives CDR1 SGHRS, CDR2 YFSETQ. CDR3 nucleotide sequence: TGCGCCAGCAGCTTGGACCGGGTCCACTTATCCTACGAGCAGTACTTC. This encodes CASSLDRVHLSYEQYF.

This chain joins TRBV7-2 and TRBJ1-2, with D uncertain. Germline lookup yields CDR1 SGHTA and CDR2 FQGNSA. The CDR3 is 12 amino acids. V shed 3 bases and J shed 5 bases, with 7 bases lying between them. CDR3 in amino acids: CASSFSPYGYTF. The CDR3 DNA reads as TGTGCCAGCAGCTTTTCCCCTTATGGCTACACCTTC.

This sequence joins TRBV25-1 and TRBJ2-3; 12 bases are shared with TRBD2. The CDR3 is 18 residues long. The V and J ends lost 0 bases and 0 bases, in that order; junction bases with no gene match: 4. Per the germline V gene, CDR1 is MGHDK and CDR2 is SYGVNS. In DNA, the CDR3 is TGTGCCAGCAGTGAATATTTCGGACTAGCGGGAAGCACAGATACGCAGTATTTT. Its translation: CASSEYFGLAGSTDTQYF.

The chain has TRBV7-3 and TRBJ1-1; D call uncertain. The CDR3 runs 14 residues. V was trimmed by 2 bases and J by 4 bases, leaving 11 bases between them. CDR1 and CDR2 (germline): SGHTA, FQGTGA. The CDR3 bases are TGTGCCAGCAGCTTAGGGGAGGTCGGCACTGAAGCTTTCTTT. Translation gives CASSLGEVGTEAFF.

This clonotype occurred many times. The V and J genes are TRBV29-1 and TRBJ2-1, with 7 bases lining up with TRBD1. The junction had 6 bases not matched to a gene; V was cut back by 0 bases and J by 7 bases. The V gene's germline CDR1 is SQVTM and CDR2 ANQGSEA. This CDR3 contains 14 residues. CDR3 nucleotides: TGCAGCGTTGAAGAGTTAAACAGGGGAAATGAGCAGTTCTTC. This codes for CSVEELNRGNEQFF.

This clonotype was recorded once. This sequence joins TRBV20-1 and TRBJ2-1, with D uncertain. The V gene's germline CDR1 is DFQATT and CDR2 SNEGSKA (reference sequence). The V end was cut by 0 bases, the J end by 4 bases, with 16 bases between. The CDR3 covers 16 residues. The CDR3: CSARDGGGTRYNEQFF. The CDR3 DNA reads TGCAGTGCTAGAGATGGCGGCGGAACCCGATACAATGAGCAGTTCTTC.

This clonotype was seen ten or more times. This chain links TRBV2 with TRBJ2-1; 9 bases fit TRBD1. Germline values: CDR1 SNHLY, CDR2 FYNNEI. Trimming took 8 bases from V and 9 from J; bases not matched to a gene: 5. The CDR3 is 12 residues long. In DNA form, the CDR3 reads TGTGCCAGCGGACGGGACAGGGTTGAGCAGTTCTTC. It codes for CASGRDRVEQFF.

This clonotype was detected many times. J is TRBJ2-7 and V is TRBV5-1; 8 positions match TRBD2. V lost 0 bases and J lost 5; bases outside the gene matches: 1. The CDR3 sequence is 13 residues long. Germline-derived CDR1 and CDR2 are SGHRS and YFSETQ. CDR3 coding DNA: TGCGCCAGCAGCTTGGGGGGACTAGACGAGCAGTACTTC. Its protein product is CASSLGGLDEQYF. The whole variable domain, filled in from reference TRBV5-1 and TRBJ2-7, reads KAGVTQTPRYLIKTRGQQVTLSCSPISGHRSVSWYQQTPGQGLQFLFEYFSETQRNKGNFPGRFSGRQFSNSRSEMNVSTLELGDSALYLCASSLGGLDEQYFGPGTRLTVT.